This T cell receptor (beta chain) was identified in a study of CD8 T cells in Susac syndrome. An input of about 0.5 to 1 ug of RNA was subjected to reverse transcription using random hexamers. An immunoSEQ multiplex PCR amplified TCR beta CDR3 over 54 Vbeta and 13 Jbeta. TCRdb used MiXCR to reprocess the immunoSEQ multiplex PCR reads, holding one entry per CDR3 protein. This sample has fewer than 350,000 distinct CDR3 sequences, with approximately 85% found just once. Germline V gives CDR1 SGHDT, CDR2 YYEEEE. The V end lost 4 bases, the J end lost 0 bases, and 23 bases lay between the germline ends. The CDR3 covers 19 residues. A remark on this clonotype: As yet, its antigen is unknown.

From blood CD8+ and CD4+ T cells, TCR beta sequences were generated. Study conclusions and caveats: Individuals included in the TCR sequencing and HLA analysis were acknowledged by the study to be relatively few in number.

The sample comprised CD8+ T cells from PBMCs. The gene calls are TRBV5-6 and TRBJ2-1; a weak D match, TRBD1 (5 bases). This TCR derives from a human donor with multiple sclerosis. The CDR3 protein is CASSLPYGSPRASYNEQFF. CDR3 DNA sequence: TGTGCCAGCAGCCTCCCTTATGGATCGCCCAGGGCCTCCTACAATGAGCAGTTCTTC.